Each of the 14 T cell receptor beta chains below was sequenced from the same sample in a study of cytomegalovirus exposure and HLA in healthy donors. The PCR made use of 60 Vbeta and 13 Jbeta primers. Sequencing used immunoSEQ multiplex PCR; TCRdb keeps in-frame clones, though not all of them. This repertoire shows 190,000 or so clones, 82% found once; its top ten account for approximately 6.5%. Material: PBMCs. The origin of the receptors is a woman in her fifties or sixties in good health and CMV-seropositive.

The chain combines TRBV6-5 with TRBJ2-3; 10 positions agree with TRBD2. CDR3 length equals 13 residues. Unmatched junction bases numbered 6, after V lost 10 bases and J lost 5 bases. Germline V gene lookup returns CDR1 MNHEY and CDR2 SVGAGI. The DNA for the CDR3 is TGTGCCACAAAGCGGGGGGGCAAAGATACGCAGTATTTT. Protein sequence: CATKRGGKDTQYF.

This CDR3 reads CASSPSPIETQYF. In DNA, the CDR3 is TGTGCCAGCAGCCCGAGCCCAATTGAGACCCAGTACTTC. The chain employs TRBV9 and TRBJ2-5; unclear D gene. V lost 4 bases and J 5 bases, leaving 12 bases between the germline ends. The CDR3 has 13 residues. From germline, CDR1 is SGDLS and CDR2 YYNGEE.

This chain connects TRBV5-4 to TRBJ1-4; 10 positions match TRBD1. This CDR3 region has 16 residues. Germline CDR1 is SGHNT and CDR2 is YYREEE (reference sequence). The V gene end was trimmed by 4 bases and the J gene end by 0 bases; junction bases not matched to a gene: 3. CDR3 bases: TGTGCCAGCAGCGTTGGACAGGGGGCAACTAATGAAAAACTGTTTTTT. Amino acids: CASSVGQGATNEKLFF.

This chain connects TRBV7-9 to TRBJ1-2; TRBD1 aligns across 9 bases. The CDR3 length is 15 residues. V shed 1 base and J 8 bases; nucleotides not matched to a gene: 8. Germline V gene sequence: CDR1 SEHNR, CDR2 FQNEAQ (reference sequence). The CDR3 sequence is CASSLVGDRAEGYTF. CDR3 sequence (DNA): TGTGCCAGCAGCTTAGTCGGGGACAGGGCGGAGGGCTACACCTTC.

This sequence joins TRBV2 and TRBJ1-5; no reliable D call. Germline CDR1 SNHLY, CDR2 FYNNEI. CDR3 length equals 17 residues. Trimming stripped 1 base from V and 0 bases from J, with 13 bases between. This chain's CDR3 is CASSEGPGAYSNQPQHF. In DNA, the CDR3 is TGTGCCAGCAGTGAAGGGCCGGGAGCATATAGCAATCAGCCCCAGCATTTT.

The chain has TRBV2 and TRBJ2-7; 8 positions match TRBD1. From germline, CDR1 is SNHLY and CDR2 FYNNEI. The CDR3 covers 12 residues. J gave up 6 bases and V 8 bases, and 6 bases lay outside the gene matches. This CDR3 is CASAGQVGEQYF. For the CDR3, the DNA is TGTGCCAGCGCGGGACAGGTCGGCGAGCAGTACTTC.

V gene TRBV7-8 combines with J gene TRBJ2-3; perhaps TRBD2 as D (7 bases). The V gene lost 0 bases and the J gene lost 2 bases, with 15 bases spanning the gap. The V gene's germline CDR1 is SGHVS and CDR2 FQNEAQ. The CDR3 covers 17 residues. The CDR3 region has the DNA TGTGCCAGCAGCTTAGCGATCGCGGGGGCCCTCACAGATACGCAGTATTTT. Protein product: CASSLAIAGALTDTQYF.

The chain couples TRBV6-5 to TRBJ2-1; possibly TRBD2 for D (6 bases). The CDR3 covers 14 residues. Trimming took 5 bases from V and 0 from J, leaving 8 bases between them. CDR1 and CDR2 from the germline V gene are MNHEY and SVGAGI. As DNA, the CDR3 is TGTGCCAGCAGTCGGGGGAGCTCCTACAATGAGCAGTTCTTC. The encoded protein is CASSRGSSYNEQFF.

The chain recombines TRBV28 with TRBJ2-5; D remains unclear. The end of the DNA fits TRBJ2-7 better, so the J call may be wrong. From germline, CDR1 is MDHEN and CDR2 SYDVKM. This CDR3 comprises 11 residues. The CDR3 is CASSYPYEQYF. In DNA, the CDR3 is TGTGCCAGCAGTTATCCCTACGAGCAGTACTTC.

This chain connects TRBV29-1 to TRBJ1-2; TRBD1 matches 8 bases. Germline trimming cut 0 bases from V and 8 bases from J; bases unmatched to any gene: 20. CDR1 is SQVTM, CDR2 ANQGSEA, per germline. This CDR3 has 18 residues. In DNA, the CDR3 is TGCAGCGTTGAAGAGGCTAGAGGACAGGGTCTAGGATATGCCGGCTACACCTTC. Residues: CSVEEARGQGLGYAGYTF.

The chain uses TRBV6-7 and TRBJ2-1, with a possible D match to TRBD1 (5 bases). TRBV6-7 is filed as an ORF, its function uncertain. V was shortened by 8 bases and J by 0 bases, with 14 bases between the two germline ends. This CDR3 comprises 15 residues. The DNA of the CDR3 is TGTGCCAGCCCTGGCGCCAGGGACTCCTACAATGAGCAGTTCTTC. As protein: CASPGARDSYNEQFF.

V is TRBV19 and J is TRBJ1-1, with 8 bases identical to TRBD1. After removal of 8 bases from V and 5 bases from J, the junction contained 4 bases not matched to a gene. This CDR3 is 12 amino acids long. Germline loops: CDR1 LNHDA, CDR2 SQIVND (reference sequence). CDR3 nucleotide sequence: TGTGCCAGTCAGGGGGCGAATACTGAAGCTTTCTTT. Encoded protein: CASQGANTEAFF.

The CDR3 is CASSLGRGGYTEAFF. The CDR3, as DNA: TGTGCCAGCAGCTTGGGCCGGGGTGGGTACACTGAAGCTTTCTTT. This chain joins TRBV5-4 and TRBJ1-1; D uncertain. CDR1 and CDR2 from the germline V gene are SGHNT and YYREEE (reference sequence). This CDR3 comprises 15 residues. Between the trimmed V and J ends, which lost 0 bases and 3 bases, there was a span of 12 bases.

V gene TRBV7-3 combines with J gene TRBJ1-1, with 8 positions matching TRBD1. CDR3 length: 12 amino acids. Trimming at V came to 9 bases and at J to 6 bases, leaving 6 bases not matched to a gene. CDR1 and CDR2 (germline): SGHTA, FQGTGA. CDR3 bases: TGTGCCAGTGGACAGGGAGGATCTGAAGCTTTCTTT. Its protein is CASGQGGSEAFF. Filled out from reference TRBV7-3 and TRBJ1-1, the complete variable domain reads GAGVSQTPSNKVTEKGKYVELRCDPISGHTALYWYRQSLGQGPEFLIYFQGTGAADDSGLPNDRFFAVRPEGSVSTLKIQRTERGDSAVYLCASGQGGSEAFFGQGTRLTVV.